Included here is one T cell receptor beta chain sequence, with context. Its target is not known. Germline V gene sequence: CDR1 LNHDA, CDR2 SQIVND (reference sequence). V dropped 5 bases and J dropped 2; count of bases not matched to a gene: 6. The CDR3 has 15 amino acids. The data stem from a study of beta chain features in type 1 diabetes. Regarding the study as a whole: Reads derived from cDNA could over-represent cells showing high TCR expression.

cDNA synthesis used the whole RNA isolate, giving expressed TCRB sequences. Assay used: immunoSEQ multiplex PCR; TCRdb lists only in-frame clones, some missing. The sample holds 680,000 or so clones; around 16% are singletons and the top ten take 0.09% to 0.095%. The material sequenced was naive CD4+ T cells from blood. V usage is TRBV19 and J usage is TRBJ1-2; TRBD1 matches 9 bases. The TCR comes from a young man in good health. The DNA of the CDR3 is TGTGCCAGTAGTGCATGGGACAGGGTGAACTATGGCTACACCTTC. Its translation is CASSAWDRVNYGYTF.